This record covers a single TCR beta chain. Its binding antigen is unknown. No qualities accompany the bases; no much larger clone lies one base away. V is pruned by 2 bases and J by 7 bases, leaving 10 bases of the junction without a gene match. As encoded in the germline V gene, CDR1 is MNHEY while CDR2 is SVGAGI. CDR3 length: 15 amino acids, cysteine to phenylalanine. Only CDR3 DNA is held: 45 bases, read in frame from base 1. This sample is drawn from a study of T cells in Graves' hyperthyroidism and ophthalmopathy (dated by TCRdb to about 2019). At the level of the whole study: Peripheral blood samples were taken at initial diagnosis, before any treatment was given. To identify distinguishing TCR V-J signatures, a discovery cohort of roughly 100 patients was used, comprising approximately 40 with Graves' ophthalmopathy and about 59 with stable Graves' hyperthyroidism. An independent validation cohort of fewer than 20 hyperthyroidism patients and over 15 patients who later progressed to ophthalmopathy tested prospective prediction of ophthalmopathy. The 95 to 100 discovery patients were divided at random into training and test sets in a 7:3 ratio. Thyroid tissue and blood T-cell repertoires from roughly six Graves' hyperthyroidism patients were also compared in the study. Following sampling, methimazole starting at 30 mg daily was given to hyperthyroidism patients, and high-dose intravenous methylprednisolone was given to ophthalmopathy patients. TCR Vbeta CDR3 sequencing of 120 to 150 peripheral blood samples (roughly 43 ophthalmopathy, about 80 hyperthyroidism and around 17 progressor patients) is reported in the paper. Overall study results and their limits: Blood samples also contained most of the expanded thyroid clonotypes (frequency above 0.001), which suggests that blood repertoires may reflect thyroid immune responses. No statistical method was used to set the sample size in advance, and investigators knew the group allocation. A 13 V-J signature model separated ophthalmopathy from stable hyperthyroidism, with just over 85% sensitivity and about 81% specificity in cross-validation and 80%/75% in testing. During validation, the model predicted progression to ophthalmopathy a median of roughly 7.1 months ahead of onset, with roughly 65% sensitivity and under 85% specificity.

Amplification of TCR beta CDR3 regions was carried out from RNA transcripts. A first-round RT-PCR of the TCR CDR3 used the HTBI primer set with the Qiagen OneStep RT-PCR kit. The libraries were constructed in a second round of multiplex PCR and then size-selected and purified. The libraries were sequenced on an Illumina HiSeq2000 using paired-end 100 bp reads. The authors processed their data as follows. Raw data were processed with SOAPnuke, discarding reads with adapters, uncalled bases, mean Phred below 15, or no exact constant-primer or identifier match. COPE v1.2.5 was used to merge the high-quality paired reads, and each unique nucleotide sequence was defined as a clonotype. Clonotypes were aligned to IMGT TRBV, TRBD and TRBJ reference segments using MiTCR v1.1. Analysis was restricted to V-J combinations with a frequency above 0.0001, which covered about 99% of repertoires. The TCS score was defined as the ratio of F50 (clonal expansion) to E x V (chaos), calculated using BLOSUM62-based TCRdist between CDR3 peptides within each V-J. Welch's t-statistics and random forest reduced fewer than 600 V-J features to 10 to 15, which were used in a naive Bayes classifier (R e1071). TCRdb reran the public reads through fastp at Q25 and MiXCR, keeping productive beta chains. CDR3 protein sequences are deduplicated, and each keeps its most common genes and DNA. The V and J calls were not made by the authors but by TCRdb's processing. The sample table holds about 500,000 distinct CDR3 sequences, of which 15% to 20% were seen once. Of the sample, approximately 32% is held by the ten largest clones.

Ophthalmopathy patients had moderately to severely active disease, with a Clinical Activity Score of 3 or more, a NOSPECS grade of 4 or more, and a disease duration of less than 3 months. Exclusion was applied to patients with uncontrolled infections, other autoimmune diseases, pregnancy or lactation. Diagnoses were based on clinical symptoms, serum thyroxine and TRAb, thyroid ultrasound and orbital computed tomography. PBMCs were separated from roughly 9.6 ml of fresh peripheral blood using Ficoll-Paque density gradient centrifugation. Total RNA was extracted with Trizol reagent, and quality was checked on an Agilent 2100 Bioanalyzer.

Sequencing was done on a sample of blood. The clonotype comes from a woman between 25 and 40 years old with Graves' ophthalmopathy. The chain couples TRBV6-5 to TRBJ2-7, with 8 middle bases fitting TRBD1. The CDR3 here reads CASSYLLGTGGEQYF. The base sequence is TGTGCCAGCAGTTACCTGCTAGGGACAGGAGGAGAGCAGTACTTC.